This T cell receptor beta chain came from a study of control samples from healthy donors and cancer patients. This table comes from immunoSEQ multiplex PCR, and its TCRdb copy is limited to in-frame clones, with some not included. The sample contains around 180,000 clones, about 90% of which appear only once. The source material was blood. The receptor was isolated from a woman under 40 in good health.

The CDR3 region is CASQGVQGPYNEQFF. The CDR3 DNA is TGCGCCAGCCAAGGGGTGCAGGGCCCCTACAATGAGCAGTTCTTC. The chain recombines TRBV4-1 with TRBJ2-1; tentative D call: TRBD1 (5 bases). The germline CDR1 and CDR2 sequences are MGHRA and YSYEKL. The V gene lost 8 bases and the J gene lost 2 bases, with 16 bases spanning the gap. This CDR3 region has 15 residues.